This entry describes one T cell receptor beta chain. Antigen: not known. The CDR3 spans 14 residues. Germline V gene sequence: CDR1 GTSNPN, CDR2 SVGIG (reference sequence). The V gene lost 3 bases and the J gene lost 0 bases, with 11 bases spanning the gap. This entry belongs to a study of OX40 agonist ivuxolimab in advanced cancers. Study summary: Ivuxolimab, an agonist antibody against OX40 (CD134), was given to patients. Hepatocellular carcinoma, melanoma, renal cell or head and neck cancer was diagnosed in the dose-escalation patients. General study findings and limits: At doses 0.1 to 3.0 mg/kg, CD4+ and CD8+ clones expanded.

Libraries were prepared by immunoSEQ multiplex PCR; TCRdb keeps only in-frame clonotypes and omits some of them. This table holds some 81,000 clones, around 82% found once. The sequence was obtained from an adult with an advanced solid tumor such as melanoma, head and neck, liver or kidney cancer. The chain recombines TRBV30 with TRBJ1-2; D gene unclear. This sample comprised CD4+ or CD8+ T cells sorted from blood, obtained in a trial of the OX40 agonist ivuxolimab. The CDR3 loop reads CAWRGREPNYGYTF. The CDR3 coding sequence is TGTGCCTGGAGGGGGAGGGAACCTAACTATGGCTACACCTTC.